This T cell receptor (beta chain) was captured in a study of cytomegalovirus exposure and HLA in healthy donors. A word on this clone: Its antigen remains unidentified.

The germline CDR1 and CDR2 sequences are SNHLY and FYNNEI. Trimming pared 6 bases from V and 6 bases from J, leaving 13 bases between. The CDR3 loop spans 13 amino acids. Vbeta (60) and Jbeta (13) primers were used in the PCR. This table comes from immunoSEQ multiplex PCR, and its TCRdb copy is limited to in-frame clones, with some not included. Altogether approximately 200,000 clones are present, around 75% being singletons, with the ten largest covering less than 4%. Healthy bone marrow donors made up the donors. Overall study findings and caveats: With high specificity and sensitivity, the classifier reportedly diagnosed cytomegalovirus status.

The receptor comes from a woman aged 25 to 45 in good health and CMV-seropositive. V is TRBV2 and J is TRBJ2-3; weak D call: TRBD2 (5 bases). Sequences were obtained from PBMCs. CDR3 in DNA: TGTGCCAGCAGGGGAGCGCCCCGGGATACGCAGTATTTT. It yields the protein CASRGAPRDTQYF.